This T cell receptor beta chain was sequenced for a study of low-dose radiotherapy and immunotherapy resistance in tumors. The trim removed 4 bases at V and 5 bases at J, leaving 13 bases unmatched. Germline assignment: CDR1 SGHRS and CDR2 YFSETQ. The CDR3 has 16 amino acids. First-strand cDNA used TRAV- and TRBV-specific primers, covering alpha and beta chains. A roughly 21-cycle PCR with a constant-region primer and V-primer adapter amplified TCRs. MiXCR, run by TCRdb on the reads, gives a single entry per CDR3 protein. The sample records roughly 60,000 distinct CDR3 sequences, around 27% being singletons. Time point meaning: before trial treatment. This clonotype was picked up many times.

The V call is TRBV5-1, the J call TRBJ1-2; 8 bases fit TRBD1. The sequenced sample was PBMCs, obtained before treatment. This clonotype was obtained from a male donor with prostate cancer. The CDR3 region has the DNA TGCGCCAGCAGCAGCGGACAGGGCGGGGAAGGATATGGCTACACCTTC. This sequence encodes CASSSGQGGEGYGYTF.